A few counts support the clone carrying this T cell receptor (beta chain). One entry per CDR3 protein, called by TCRdb with MiXCR from the 5' RACE reads. Among about 160,000 distinct CDR3 sequences, under 7.5% were seen once, and the ten largest hold 2.5% to 3%. The data were obtained in a study of T cells after yellow fever vaccination. V lost 5 bases and J lost 0, with 23 bases in between. The CDR3 is made up of 19 amino acids. The germline V gene has CDR1 SGHAT and CDR2 FQDESV (reference sequence). This TCR was sampled from a young man who received the YFV17D yellow fever vaccine. Sequencing used CD4+ T cells sorted from PBMCs, obtained less than 6 days after the first yellow fever vaccination. The chain recombines TRBV11-1 with TRBJ1-5, with D maybe TRBD1 (6 bases). DNA of the CDR3: TGTGCCAGCAGCCCAGACCGGGACACATGGGATTTTAGCAATCAGCCCCAGCATTTT. Protein: CASSPDRDTWDFSNQPQHF.